These 15 T cell receptor beta chains share one sample of origin, sequenced in a study of OX40 agonist ivuxolimab in advanced cancers. Library generation was performed with the immunoSEQ multiplex PCR assay. Here the immuneACCESS table is served through TCRdb, limited to in-frame sequences with V and J called. Missing clones are a known gap in these copies; in checked studies unresolved V genes cover under half, and the rest lacks a known reason. Within this sample are fewer than 50,000 clones, with about 83% of them counted one time only. The ten largest clonotypes hold about a tenth of the sample. Sequenced here: CD4+ or CD8+ T cells sorted from blood, sampled in a trial of the OX40 agonist ivuxolimab. The receptor source for this set is an adult with an advanced solid tumor such as melanoma, head and neck, liver or kidney cancer.

This clone was found once. V gene TRBV7-6 combines with J gene TRBJ1-1; D uncertain. The V end was cut by 3 bases, the J end by 2 bases, with 10 bases between. From germline, CDR1 is SGHVS and CDR2 FNYEAQ. This CDR3 comprises 14 residues. The CDR3 reads CASSFRHVNTEAFF. The CDR3 nucleotides are TGTGCCAGCAGCTTCCGACACGTCAACACTGAAGCTTTCTTT.

The rearrangement uses TRBV30 and TRBJ2-1; D is possibly TRBD1 or TRBD2 (5 bases each). The V gene lost 1 base and the J gene lost 8 bases, with 15 bases spanning the gap. Germline V CDR1 and CDR2: GTSNPN, SVGIG (reference sequence). The CDR3 has 14 amino acids. The CDR3 sequence: CAWSGGSGIDEQFF. CDR3 nucleotides: TGTGCCTGGAGTGGGGGGTCGGGGATCGATGAGCAGTTCTTC.

V gene TRBV15 combines with J gene TRBJ1-2; 9 nucleotides match TRBD1. This CDR3 comprises 15 residues. Germline CDR1 is LNHNV and CDR2 is YYDKDF (reference sequence). Germline trimming cut 5 bases from V and 8 bases from J; bases unmatched to any gene: 12. CDR3 coding DNA: TGTGCCACCAGCTCTGACAGGGGGAGAGTGGTAGGCTACACCTTC. Protein: CATSSDRGRVVGYTF.

The chain has TRBV5-1 and TRBJ2-1; possible D gene TRBD1, 6 bases. Germline V gene data show CDR1 as SGHRS and CDR2 as YFSETQ. Trimming took off 4 bases at V and 8 bases at J, with 22 bases between the two ends. The CDR3 consists of 16 residues. CDR3 sequence (DNA): TGCGCCAGCAGCCTCCGGGACACTGGGGGTTGGGATGAGCAGTTCTTC. Residues: CASSLRDTGGWDEQFF.

The V gene is TRBV19, the J gene TRBJ1-1; tentatively, D is TRBD1 (6 bases). This CDR3 has 13 amino acids. CDR1 LNHDA and CDR2 SQIVND come from the germline V gene (reference sequence). Between the trimmed V and J ends, which lost 7 bases and 3 bases, there was a span of 12 bases. The DNA for the CDR3 is TGTGCCAGTACCCTGGGGGGGCACACTGAAGCTTTCTTT. This sequence encodes CASTLGGHTEAFF.

V and J are TRBV11-3 and TRBJ2-3, with TRBD2 as a possible D gene (6 bases). Germline V gives CDR1 SGHNT, CDR2 YENEEA. The CDR3 has 13 amino acids. V gave up 4 bases and J gave up 15 bases, with 20 bases separating them. In DNA, the CDR3 is TGTGCCAGCAGCTCACCAAATTCGGGGGATGGCTATTTT. Translated: CASSSPNSGDGYF.

This clone was recorded once. The CDR3 region is CASSAEKGAWTEAFF. CDR3 in DNA: TGTGCCAGCAGCGCAGAAAAGGGGGCGTGGACTGAAGCTTTCTTT. The J gene is TRBJ1-1, the V gene TRBV7-3; 7 nucleotides agree with TRBD1. The CDR3 is 15 residues long. V was pared by 5 bases and J by 5 bases, with 11 bases of the junction left unmatched. Germline V CDR1 and CDR2: SGHTA, FQGTGA.

The rearrangement joins TRBV4-1 to TRBJ1-1, with D maybe TRBD1 (5 bases). Trimming cost V 3 bases and J 1 base, with 21 bases left between them. The germline CDR1 and CDR2 sequences are MGHRA and YSYEKL. This CDR3 spans 18 amino acids. CDR3 DNA: TGCGCCAGCAGCCACCTCCTAACGGGGCACGTCGGGAACACTGAAGCTTTCTTT. Protein: CASSHLLTGHVGNTEAFF.

The chain couples TRBV6-5 to TRBJ2-2; D possibly corresponds to TRBD2 (7 bases). V was clipped by 10 bases and J by 4 bases, with 19 bases between them. CDR1 and CDR2 from the germline V gene are MNHEY and SVGAGI. There are 15 residues in the CDR3. Written as DNA, the CDR3 is TGTGCCACCCACTCCGGGGGGCGGGTCACCGGGGAGCTGTTTTTT. Protein product: CATHSGGRVTGELFF.

This sequence joins TRBV7-9 and TRBJ2-1; the match to TRBD1 covers 9 bases. V gave up 3 bases and J gave up 7 bases; unmatched junction bases: 7. Germline V gene data show CDR1 as SEHNR and CDR2 as FQNEAQ (reference sequence). The CDR3 contains 15 residues. CDR3 in DNA: TGTGCCAGCAGCTTGGGGGACAGGGTCGAGAATGAGCAGTTCTTC. It yields the protein CASSLGDRVENEQFF.

The rearrangement links TRBV5-6 to TRBJ1-4, with D perhaps TRBD1 (6 bases). From germline, CDR1 is SGHDT and CDR2 YYEEEE. Trimming shortened V by 7 bases and J by 8 bases, and 21 bases separated the two germline ends. This CDR3 is 15 amino acids long. CDR3: CASVTWGTPGEKLFF. As DNA, the CDR3 is TGTGCCAGCGTCACCTGGGGGACACCGGGGGAAAAACTGTTTTTT.

The V call is TRBV9, the J call TRBJ1-1; 7 nucleotides match TRBD1. J was trimmed by 5 bases and V by 4 bases; bases with no gene match: 17. CDR1 and CDR2 (germline): SGDLS, YYNGEE. The CDR3 spans 17 residues. The CDR3 reads CASSHPTKGTASTEAFF. In nucleotides, the CDR3 is TGTGCCAGCAGCCACCCCACCAAGGGGACAGCGAGTACTGAAGCTTTCTTT.

The chain recombines TRBV9 with TRBJ2-1; 11 bases fit TRBD2. CDR1 and CDR2 (germline): SGDLS, YYNGEE. With 4 bases clipped from V and 7 bases from J, the junction kept 13 bases outside the gene matches. The CDR3 sequence is 17 residues long. In nucleotides, the CDR3 is TGTGCCAGCAGCCACCGCGATAGCGGGAGGGCCGGTAATGAGCAGTTCTTC. The encoded protein is CASSHRDSGRAGNEQFF.

The J gene is TRBJ2-5, the V gene TRBV9; TRBD2 aligns across 8 bases. The J call may be wrong; the DNA end is better matched by TRBJ2-7. Per germline, CDR1 SGDLS and CDR2 YYNGEE. The CDR3 length is 13 residues. The CDR3 sequence: CASSAGLDYEQYF. As DNA, the CDR3 is TGTGCCAGCAGCGCGGGACTAGACTACGAGCAGTACTTC.

The V call is TRBV2, the J call TRBJ2-2, with 9 positions matching TRBD2. Germline CDR1 and CDR2: SNHLY and FYNNEI. The CDR3 sequence is 14 residues long. The V and J ends lost 4 bases and 6 bases, in that order; junction bases with no gene match: 3. In DNA form, the CDR3 reads TGTGCCAGCAGTGGGCGGGAGGGCCCCGGGGAGCTGTTTTTT. This translates into CASSGREGPGELFF.